The sequence of this TCR beta chain was determined in a study of blood T cell repertoires in COVID-19 (dated by TCRdb to 2018 to 2020). General notes on the study: Collaborator samples came from the United States, Italy and Spain and covered acute and convalescent phases of COVID-19. The material from the prospective study consisted of cDNA or gDNA derived from T cells, B-cell-depleted T cells, or PBMCs. Deeply sampled blood TCRbeta repertoires from subjects exposed to, actively infected with, or recovered from COVID-19 were included in the dataset. A freely available public database, intended as a resource for researchers studying the immune response to SARS-CoV-2, is where the repertoires were released. Samples were obtained from the ongoing ImmuneRACE study (first 160 participants) and from over 1,000 subjects provided by 6 global collaborators. Sample metadata almost always included a de-identified subject ID, COVID-19 status, age in years and sex. Where HLA class I and class II types were available, the types were taken from metadata supplied by the sample provider, not from assay-based typing. Points the paper makes about the study in general: The quantity of clinical and demographic metadata differed by source and by participant and was supplied without curation.

In Seattle, one collaborating source enrolled patients while the infection was active and tracked those patients longitudinally over the course of disease. Collaborating institutions collected whole blood in K2EDTA tubes following their own protocols. Collaborator samples were shipped for TCRbeta analysis as frozen whole blood, isolated PBMCs, or DNA extracted from either sample type. Turning to this clone: No antigen is known for it. The sample holds no much larger clone one base away, and base qualities are not on file.

TCRbeta CDR3 regions were amplified from genomic DNA using the immunoSEQ Assay, a bias-controlled multiplex PCR. As for how the authors treated the data: The number of nucleated cells in each sample was estimated from the amplification of reference gene primers within the assay. To quantify the absolute abundance of each unique TCRbeta CDR3 rearrangement, sequence reads were collapsed and filtered. For each sample, productive Simpson clonality was calculated by taking the square root of Simpson's diversity index across productive rearrangements. TCRdb took over this immuneACCESS table, retaining in-frame rearrangements with V and J assigned. Such tables are incomplete; in checked studies, under half of the missing clones stem from an unresolved V gene, and the remainder is unexplained. V, J and clone size were drawn from that table, and D and trimming were deduced from the DNA. A total of about 150,000 clones appear in this sample, around 91% of them only once. The top ten clones comprise around an eighth of the sample.

The CDR3 goes from the cysteine to the phenylalanine over 13 residues. Just the 39-base CDR3 DNA is kept, in frame starting at base 1. V is shortened by 8 bases, J by 4 bases, and the region joining them spans 14 bases. The germline V gene (reference sequence) sets CDR1 to MNHEY and CDR2 to SMNVEV. The chain employs TRBV27 and TRBJ1-1; the D region possibly corresponds to TRBD1 (5 bases align). The sequence was obtained from a man between 18 and 29 years old with COVID-19, enrolled during active disease. Material: peripheral blood. The DNA sequence reads TGTGCCAGCCAGGGTGGGAAGGGCACTGAAGCTTTCTTT. Its amino acids are CASQGGKGTEAFF.